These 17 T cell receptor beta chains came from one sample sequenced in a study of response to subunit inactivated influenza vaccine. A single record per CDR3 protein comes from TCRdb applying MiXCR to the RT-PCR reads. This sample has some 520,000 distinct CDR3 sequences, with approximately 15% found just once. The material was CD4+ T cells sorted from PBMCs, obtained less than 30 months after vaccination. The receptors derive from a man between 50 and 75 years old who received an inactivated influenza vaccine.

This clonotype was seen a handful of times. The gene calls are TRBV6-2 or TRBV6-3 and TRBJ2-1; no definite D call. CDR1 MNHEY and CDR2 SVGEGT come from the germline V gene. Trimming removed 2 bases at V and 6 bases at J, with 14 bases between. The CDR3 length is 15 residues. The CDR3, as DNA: TGTGCCAGCAGTTACAAGCGCCACCTACGCAATGAGCAGTTCTTC. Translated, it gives CASSYKRHLRNEQFF.

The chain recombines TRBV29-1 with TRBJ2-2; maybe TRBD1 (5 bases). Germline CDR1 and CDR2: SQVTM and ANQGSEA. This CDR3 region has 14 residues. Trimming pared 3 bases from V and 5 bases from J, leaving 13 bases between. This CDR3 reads CSVDPGKGTGELFF. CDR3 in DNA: TGCAGCGTTGATCCAGGAAAGGGGACCGGGGAGCTGTTTTTT.

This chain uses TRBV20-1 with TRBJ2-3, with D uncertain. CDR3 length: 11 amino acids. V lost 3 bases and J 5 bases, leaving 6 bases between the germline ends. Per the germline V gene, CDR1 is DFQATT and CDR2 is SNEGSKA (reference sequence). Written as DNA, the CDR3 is TGCAGTGCTAGGGAAGGAGATACGCAGTATTTT. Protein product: CSAREGDTQYF.

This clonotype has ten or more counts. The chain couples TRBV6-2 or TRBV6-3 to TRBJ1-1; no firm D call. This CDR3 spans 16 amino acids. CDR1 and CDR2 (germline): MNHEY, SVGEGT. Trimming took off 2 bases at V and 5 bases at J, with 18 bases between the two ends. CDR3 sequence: CASSYPTYFGDTEAFF. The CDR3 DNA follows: TGTGCCAGCAGTTACCCCACTTATTTCGGGGATACTGAAGCTTTCTTT.

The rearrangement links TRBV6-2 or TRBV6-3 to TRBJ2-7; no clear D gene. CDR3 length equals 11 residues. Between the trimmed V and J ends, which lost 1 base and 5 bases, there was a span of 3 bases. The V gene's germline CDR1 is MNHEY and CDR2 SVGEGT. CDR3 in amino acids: CASSYFHEQYF. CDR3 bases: TGTGCCAGCAGTTACTTTCACGAGCAGTACTTC.

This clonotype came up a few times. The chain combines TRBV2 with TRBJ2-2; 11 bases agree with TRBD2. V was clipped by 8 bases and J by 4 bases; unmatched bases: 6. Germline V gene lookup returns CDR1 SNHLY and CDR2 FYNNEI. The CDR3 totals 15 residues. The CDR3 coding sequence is TGTGCCAGCGTAGCGGGAGGGCACGGCACCGGGGAGCTGTTTTTT. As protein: CASVAGGHGTGELFF.

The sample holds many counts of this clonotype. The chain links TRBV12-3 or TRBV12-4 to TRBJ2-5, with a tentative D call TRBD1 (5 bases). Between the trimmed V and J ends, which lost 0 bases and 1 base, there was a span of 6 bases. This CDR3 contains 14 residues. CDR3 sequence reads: CASSLAGAQETQYF. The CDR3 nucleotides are TGTGCCAGCAGTTTAGCAGGGGCCCAAGAGACCCAGTACTTC.

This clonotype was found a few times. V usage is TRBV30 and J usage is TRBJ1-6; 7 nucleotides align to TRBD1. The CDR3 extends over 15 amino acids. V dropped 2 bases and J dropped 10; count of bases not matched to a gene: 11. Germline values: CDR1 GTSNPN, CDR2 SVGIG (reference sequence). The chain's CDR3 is CAWSLSGTVVSPLHF. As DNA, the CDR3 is TGTGCCTGGAGTCTTTCCGGGACAGTTGTGTCACCCCTCCACTTT.

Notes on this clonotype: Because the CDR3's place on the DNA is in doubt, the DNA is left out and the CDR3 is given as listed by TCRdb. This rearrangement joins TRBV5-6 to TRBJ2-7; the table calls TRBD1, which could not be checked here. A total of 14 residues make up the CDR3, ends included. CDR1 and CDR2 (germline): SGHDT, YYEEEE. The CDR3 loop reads CASTSGQLLYEQYF.

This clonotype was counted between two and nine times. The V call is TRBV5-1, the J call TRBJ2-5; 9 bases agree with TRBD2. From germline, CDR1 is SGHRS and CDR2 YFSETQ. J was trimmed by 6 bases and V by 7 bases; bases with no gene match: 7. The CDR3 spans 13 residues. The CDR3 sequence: CASRSTSGQTQYF. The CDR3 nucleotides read TGCGCCAGCCGTTCTACTAGCGGGCAGACCCAGTACTTC.

The CDR3 sequence: CASTRKDQPQHF. CDR3 nucleotide sequence: TGTGCCAGCACCAGGAAAGACCAGCCCCAGCATTTT. V and J are TRBV12-3 or TRBV12-4 and TRBJ1-5; D remains unclear. V dropped 7 bases and J dropped 7 bases, with 11 bases sitting between them. The CDR3 consists of 12 residues.

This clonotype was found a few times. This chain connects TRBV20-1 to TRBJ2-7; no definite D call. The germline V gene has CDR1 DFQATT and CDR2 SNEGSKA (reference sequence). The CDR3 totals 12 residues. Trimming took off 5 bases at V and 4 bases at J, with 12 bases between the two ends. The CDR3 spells CSALAGAYEQYF. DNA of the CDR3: TGCAGTGCTCTCGCAGGTGCTTACGAGCAGTACTTC.

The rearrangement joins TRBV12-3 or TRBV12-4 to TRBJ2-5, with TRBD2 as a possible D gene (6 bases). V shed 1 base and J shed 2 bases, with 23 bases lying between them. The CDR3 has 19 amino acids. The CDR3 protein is CASSLGGWLRKAGQETQYF. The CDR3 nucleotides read TGTGCCAGCAGTTTAGGAGGTTGGCTACGTAAGGCGGGGCAAGAGACCCAGTACTTC.

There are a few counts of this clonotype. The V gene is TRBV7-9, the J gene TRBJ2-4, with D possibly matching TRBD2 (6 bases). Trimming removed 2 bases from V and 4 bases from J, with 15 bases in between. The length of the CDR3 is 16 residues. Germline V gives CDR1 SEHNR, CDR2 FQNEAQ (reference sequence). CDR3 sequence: CASSLTDGRAKNIQYF. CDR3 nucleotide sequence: TGTGCCAGCAGCTTAACCGACGGGAGAGCTAAAAACATTCAGTACTTC.

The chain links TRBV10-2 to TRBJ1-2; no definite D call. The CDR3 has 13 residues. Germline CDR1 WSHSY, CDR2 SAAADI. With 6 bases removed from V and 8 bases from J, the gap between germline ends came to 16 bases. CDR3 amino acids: CASRHYSVGGYTF. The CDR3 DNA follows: TGCGCCAGCAGGCACTACAGTGTCGGGGGCTACACCTTC.

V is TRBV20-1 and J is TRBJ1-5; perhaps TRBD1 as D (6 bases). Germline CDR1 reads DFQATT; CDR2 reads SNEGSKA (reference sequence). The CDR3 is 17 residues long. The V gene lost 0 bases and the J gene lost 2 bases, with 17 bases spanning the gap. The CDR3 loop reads CSARDQLWGAGNQPQHF. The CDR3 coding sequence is TGCAGTGCTAGAGATCAGCTCTGGGGGGCCGGCAATCAGCCCCAGCATTTT.

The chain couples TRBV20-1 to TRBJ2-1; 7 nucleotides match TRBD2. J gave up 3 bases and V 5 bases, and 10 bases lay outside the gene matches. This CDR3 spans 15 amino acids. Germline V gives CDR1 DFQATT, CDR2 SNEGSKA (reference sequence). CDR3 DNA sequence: TGCAGTGCTGGATCTAGCGGACCTATCTACAATGAGCAGTTCTTC. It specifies CSAGSSGPIYNEQFF.